These 10 T cell receptor beta chains were all obtained from the same sample, sequenced in a study of cytomegalovirus exposure and HLA in healthy donors. Vbeta (60) and Jbeta (13) primers were used in the PCR. Here immunoSEQ multiplex PCR was the method, and the copy in TCRdb shows in-frame clones only, minus some. The sample shows approximately 79,000 clones, more than 60% of them seen only once. Sequencing was done on a sample of PBMCs. Receptors originate from a boy aged 10-17 years in good health and CMV-seronegative.

This clone was counted a single time. The rearrangement joins TRBV9 to TRBJ1-3; perhaps TRBD1 as D (5 bases). The germline V and J ends were trimmed by 7 bases and 4 bases, with 15 bases remaining between them. The CDR3 is 14 amino acids. Germline lookup yields CDR1 SGDLS and CDR2 YYNGEE. The CDR3 region is CASRGGDFGNTIYF. The DNA of the CDR3 is TGTGCCAGCCGGGGCGGGGATTTCGGAAACACCATATATTTT.

This chain uses TRBV5-1 with TRBJ2-5; D gene ambiguous. V lost 0 bases and J 2 bases, leaving 5 bases between the germline ends. The CDR3 length is 13 residues. Germline assignment: CDR1 SGHRS and CDR2 YFSETQ. CDR3 nucleotide sequence: TGCGCCAGCAGCTTGGTTCTGCAAGAGACCCAGTACTTC. Its translation: CASSLVLQETQYF.

The rearrangement joins TRBV14 to TRBJ1-2, with D perhaps TRBD1 (6 bases). V lost 4 bases to trimming and J lost 6 bases, with 18 bases between them. Germline assignment: CDR1 SGHDN and CDR2 FVKESK. This CDR3 spans 15 amino acids. The CDR3 protein is CASSPSIPGVNGYTF. CDR3 DNA: TGTGCCAGCAGCCCGAGTATCCCAGGGGTTAATGGCTACACCTTC.

This clone was recorded once. The rearrangement joins TRBV6-5 to TRBJ2-6; a possible D gene is TRBD2 (5 bases). The CDR3 spans 16 residues. Trimming stripped 0 bases from V and 3 bases from J, with 9 bases between. CDR1 is MNHEY and CDR2 is SVGAGI in the germline V gene. CDR3: CASSYSGRGGANVLTF. The CDR3 bases are TGTGCCAGCAGTTACTCCGGTCGGGGTGGGGCCAACGTCCTGACTTTC.

The J gene is TRBJ2-2, the V gene TRBV28; no clear D. This CDR3 comprises 15 residues. Germline CDR1 is MDHEN and CDR2 is SYDVKM. The ends were cut back, 3 bases at V and 2 bases at J, with 10 bases in the middle. CDR3 region: CASSLGSINTGELFF. The DNA for the CDR3 is TGTGCCAGCAGTTTGGGCAGTATTAACACCGGGGAGCTGTTTTTT. Full variable domain (rest looked up from reference TRBV28 and TRBJ2-2): DVKVTQSSRYLVKRTGEKVFLECVQDMDHENMFWYRQDPGLGLRLIYFSYDVKMKEKGDIPEGYSVSREKKERFSLILESASTNQTSMYLCASSLGSINTGELFFGEGSRLTVL.

The V gene is TRBV5-1, the J gene TRBJ2-1; 10 nucleotides line up with TRBD1. Unmatched junction bases numbered 6, after V lost 4 bases and J lost 8 bases. Per the germline V gene, CDR1 is SGHRS and CDR2 is YFSETQ. The CDR3 extends over 14 amino acids. The CDR3 spells CASSLDRGRDEQFF. In nucleotides, the CDR3 is TGCGCCAGCAGCCTCGACAGGGGGCGGGATGAGCAGTTCTTC. Based on the CDR3 plus reference TRBV5-1 and TRBJ2-1, the full variable domain is KAGVTQTPRYLIKTRGQQVTLSCSPISGHRSVSWYQQTPGQGLQFLFEYFSETQRNKGNFPGRFSGRQFSNSRSEMNVSTLELGDSALYLCASSLDRGRDEQFFGPGTRLTVL.

The chain has TRBV28 and TRBJ2-1; D not certain. Trimming stripped 8 bases from V and 8 bases from J, with 13 bases between. There are 12 residues in the CDR3. Germline values: CDR1 MDHEN, CDR2 SYDVKM. The CDR3 protein is CASCIQADEQFF. In nucleotides, the CDR3 is TGTGCCAGCTGCATTCAGGCAGATGAGCAGTTCTTC. Complete variable domain (other parts from reference TRBV28 and TRBJ2-1): DVKVTQSSRYLVKRTGEKVFLECVQDMDHENMFWYRQDPGLGLRLIYFSYDVKMKEKGDIPEGYSVSREKKERFSLILESASTNQTSMYLCASCIQADEQFFGPGTRLTVL.

This clone is a singleton in its sample. This chain connects TRBV29-1 to TRBJ2-1; maybe TRBD2 (6 bases). CDR1 and CDR2 from the germline V gene are SQVTM and ANQGSEA. CDR3 length equals 10 residues. V lost 5 bases and J 15 bases, leaving 14 bases between the germline ends. CDR3: CSVWGEIPFF. The CDR3 DNA reads TGCAGCGTTTGGGGGGAGATCCCGTTCTTC.

J is TRBJ2-7 and V is TRBV29-1; TRBD1 matches at 7 bases. Germline V gives CDR1 SQVTM, CDR2 ANQGSEA. The CDR3 covers 12 residues. Unmatched junction bases numbered 6, after V lost 6 bases and J lost 4 bases. This chain's CDR3 is CSVIGGEYEQYF. The CDR3 DNA is TGCAGCGTCATAGGGGGCGAGTACGAGCAGTACTTC.

The chain couples TRBV6-6 to TRBJ1-2, with no clear D. The CDR3 has 11 residues. Per the germline V gene, CDR1 is MNHNY and CDR2 is SVGAGI (reference sequence). V gave up 7 bases and J gave up 10 bases, with 13 bases separating them. Here the CDR3 DNA reads TGTGCCAGCACTCAATATCAGGACTACACCTTC. Protein sequence: CASTQYQDYTF.